The rows below give T cell receptor beta chains drawn from one sample of a study of memory CD4+ T cells and cytomegalovirus serostatus. This table comes from immunoSEQ multiplex PCR, and its TCRdb copy is limited to in-frame clones, with some not included. The profile covers tens of thousands of clones, with 82% appearing a single time and around 0.43% taken by the ten largest. Specimen: memory CD4+ T cells from blood. These receptors all come from an adult in good health and CMV-seronegative. CDR3s include the opening cysteine and the closing phenylalanine or tryptophan. A D gene is named only where the DNA matches it firmly. Some rows have no size entry. The others give once, few or many, or a class for an expanded clone.

v_call	clone_size	d_call	j_call	cdr3_nt	cdr3_aa
TRBV7-2	-	TRBD1	TRBJ1-1	TGTGCCAGCAGCTCAGGGGGCGGAGACACTGAAGCTTTCTTT	CASSSGGGDTEAFF
TRBV10-3	-	TRBD1	TRBJ2-2	TGTGCCATCAGCCGACAGGGGGCGAGTACCGGGGAGCTGTTTTTT	CAISRQGASTGELFF
TRBV4-3	-	TRBD2	TRBJ2-7	TGCGCCAGCAGCCAAGATGTGGCGGGGGGCACCTACGAGCAGTACTTC	CASSQDVAGGTYEQYF
TRBV7-2	-	-	TRBJ1-5	TGTGCCAGCAGCGGTAAGGGTTACAATCAGCCCCAGCATTTT	CASSGKGYNQPQHF
TRBV5-1	-	-	TRBJ1-1	TGCGCCAGCAGGCCCTTTCAGAACACTGAAGCTTTCTTT	CASRPFQNTEAFF
TRBV30	-	-	TRBJ1-6	TGTGCCTGGAGGGTGCGGTCCCGAGGACCCCTCCACTTT	CAWRVRSRGPLHF
TRBV9	-	TRBD1	TRBJ2-2	TGTGCCAGCAGCGATGACAGGGGCGACACCGGGGAGCTGTTTTTT	CASSDDRGDTGELFF
TRBV7-2	-	TRBD2	TRBJ2-1	TGTGCCAGCAGCTTAAGAGCGGGAAGCGTGTACAATGAGCAGTTCTTC	CASSLRAGSVYNEQFF
TRBV5-4	-	-	TRBJ1-6	TGTGCCAGCAGTCTCCTGGGCGGGGATAATTCACCCCTCCACTTT	CASSLLGGDNSPLHF
TRBV5-8	-	-	TRBJ1-1	TGTGCCAGCAGCTTACGGGAGAACACTGAAGCTTTCTTT	CASSLRENTEAFF
TRBV7-2	-	TRBD1	TRBJ1-3	TGTGCCAGCAGCTCCCAGGGGGGCAGCTCTGGAAACACCATATATTTT	CASSSQGGSSGNTIYF
TRBV27	-	-	TRBJ2-5	TGTGCCAGCAGGGCGACAGCTCGAGAGACCCAGTACTTC	CASRATARETQYF
TRBV30	-	TRBD1	TRBJ2-2	TGTGCCTGGGGACAGGGGTTAGACACCGGGGAGCTGTTTTTT	CAWGQGLDTGELFF
TRBV5-6	-	TRBD1	TRBJ2-3	TGTGCCAGCAGCTTGAAGGGGGCAGGAAGCACAGATACGCAGTATTTT	CASSLKGAGSTDTQYF
TRBV28	-	-	TRBJ1-6	TGTGCCAGCAGTTTAACGGCTGTCCCACCCCTCCACTTT	CASSLTAVPPLHF
TRBV7-3	-	-	TRBJ2-3	TGTGCCAGCAGCCAGCTGGGTAACACAGATACGCAGTATTTT	CASSQLGNTDTQYF
TRBV11-2	-	-	TRBJ2-5	TGTGCCAGCAGCTGGAACTTCCAAGAGACCCAGTACTTC	CASSWNFQETQYF
TRBV30	medium-sized	-	TRBJ1-4	TGTGCCTGGAGTGGACGTGCGTTCACAGGGGAAAAACTGTTTTTT	CAWSGRAFTGEKLFF
TRBV5-1	-	-	TRBJ1-2	TGCGCCAGCAGCTTGGATAGGGCCGACTATGGCTACACCTTC	CASSLDRADYGYTF
TRBV6-5	-	-	TRBJ1-6	TGTGCCAGCAGTGCCGGACGGGAGAATTCACCCCTCCACTTT	CASSAGRENSPLHF
TRBV28	once	TRBD1	TRBJ1-5	TGTGCCAGCAATAGGGACAGGGGGCGCAGTCAGCCCCAGCATTTT	CASNRDRGRSQPQHF
TRBV5-5	-	-	TRBJ1-4	TGTGCCAGCAGCGCGGGGCCCTTGCAGACTGAAAAACTGTTTTTT	CASSAGPLQTEKLFF
TRBV19	-	TRBD1	TRBJ2-2	TGTGCCAGTAAATGGCAGGGGGACGGCACCGGGGAGCTGTTTTTT	CASKWQGDGTGELFF
TRBV11-2	few	-	TRBJ2-1	TGTGCCAGCAGCCGTCAGGGGACGAATGAGCAGTTCTTC	CASSRQGTNEQFF
TRBV28	-	TRBD1	TRBJ1-5	TGTGCCAGCAGGAGACAGGGGGCTTTAAATCAGCCCCAGCATTTT	CASRRQGALNQPQHF
TRBV6-5	-	-	TRBJ2-7	TGTGCCAGCAGTTATCAAAACGAGCAGTACTTC	CASSYQNEQYF
TRBV2	-	-	TRBJ2-7	TGTGCCAGCAGTGGGACACCGAACTCCTACGAGCAGTACTTC	CASSGTPNSYEQYF
TRBV7-9	few	TRBD1	TRBJ1-3	TGTGCCAGCAGAAGGACAGGTAGCTCTGGAAACACCATATATTTT	CASRRTGSSGNTIYF
TRBV5-4	-	-	TRBJ2-1	TGTGCCAGCAGCCAGGGTAGTGCCTACAATGAGCAGTTCTTC	CASSQGSAYNEQFF
TRBV18	once	TRBD1	TRBJ2-5	TGTGCCAGCTCCCCGGGACAGCAAGAGACCCAGTACTTC	CASSPGQQETQYF
TRBV14	once	-	TRBJ2-7	TGTGCCAGCAGCCCCTCTAGGACGGGCGAGCAGTACTTC	CASSPSRTGEQYF
TRBV7-9	-	TRBD1	TRBJ2-7	TGTGCCAGCAGCTCTCGGACAGGTCTATCCTACGAGCAGTACTTC	CASSSRTGLSYEQYF
TRBV29-1	few	TRBD2	TRBJ2-5	TGCAGCGTTGGAGGGACTAGCGGGGTTTACCAGTACTTC	CSVGGTSGVYQYF
TRBV6-6	-	TRBD1	TRBJ1-3	TGTGCCAGCATTGACAGGGGCTCTGGAAACACCATATATTTT	CASIDRGSGNTIYF
TRBV10-3	-	-	TRBJ2-7	TGTGCGATCGCTCTCAGGGAAGGCGAGCAGTACTTC	CAIALREGEQYF
TRBV9	-	-	TRBJ2-2	TGTGCCAGCAGCGCGGAGTGGAACACCGGGGAGCTGTTTTTT	CASSAEWNTGELFF
TRBV30	-	-	TRBJ1-1	TGTGCCTGGACCAAGACAAGAGAAGCTTTCTTT	CAWTKTREAFF
TRBV2	-	-	TRBJ1-5	TGTGCCAGCAGTGAGTCCGGGGATCAGCCCCAGCATTTT	CASSESGDQPQHF
TRBV6-1	-	-	TRBJ1-3	TGTGCCAGCAGTGGTACACCGAGCTCTGGGAACACCATATATTTT	CASSGTPSSGNTIYF
TRBV7-2	-	-	TRBJ2-7	TGTGCCAGCAGCTTAGCTGCCAGGGGACTTCAGTACTTC	CASSLAARGLQYF
TRBV28	-	-	TRBJ1-2	TGTGCCAGCAGTCCTGGGGCAGGATATGGCTACACCTTC	CASSPGAGYGYTF
TRBV10-3	-	-	TRBJ1-2	TGTGCCATCAGTGAGCAGGGAAACTATGGCTACACCTTC	CAISEQGNYGYTF
TRBV2	-	-	TRBJ1-2	TGTGCCAGCAGTGCGCCCTCCTTGGGGTCTAGTGGCTACACCTTC	CASSAPSLGSSGYTF
TRBV9	-	-	TRBJ2-5	TGTGCCAGCAGCGTAACTCTAGGGGAGACCCAGTACTTC	CASSVTLGETQYF
TRBV7-6	-	-	TRBJ1-6	TGTGCCAGCAGCTTAGAGGTACCAGGGAGTTCACCCCTCCACTTT	CASSLEVPGSSPLHF
TRBV5-1	-	TRBD1	TRBJ1-2	TGCGCCAGCAGCTTGGGCGGACAGGGGGCTAGCTATGGCTACACCTTC	CASSLGGQGASYGYTF
TRBV5-1	-	TRBD1	TRBJ2-2	TGCGCCAGCGCCATTGACAGGGCAACCGGGGAGCTGTTTTTT	CASAIDRATGELFF
TRBV7-8	-	TRBD1	TRBJ2-3	TGTGCCAGCACCAGGGGGCGTATGTGGACAGATACGCAGTATTTT	CASTRGRMWTDTQYF
TRBV30	few	-	TRBJ1-5	TGTGCCTGGAGTGTGCCCGGTGGGGGGGGACAGCCCCAGCATTTT	CAWSVPGGGGQPQHF
TRBV21-1	-	-	TRBJ2-3	TGTGCCAGCAGCAAAGCGCTAGGGGACAGGGGAGGCACAGATACGCAGTATTTT	CASSKALGDRGGTDTQYF
TRBV6-5	-	-	TRBJ1-2	TGTGCCAGCCGTACGGGGGTAAGCGGCTACACCTTC	CASRTGVSGYTF
TRBV5-1	-	-	TRBJ2-7	TGCGCCAGCAGCTTGGCACAGGGAGGGGGCGAGCAGTACTTC	CASSLAQGGGEQYF
TRBV6-6	-	-	TRBJ1-2	TGTGCCACTTGGCCAGGGAAATCAAGTGGCTACACCTTC	CATWPGKSSGYTF
TRBV11-2	medium-sized	-	TRBJ2-5	TGTGCCAGCAGCTACACGGGACGGGGGTACCAAGAGACCCAGTACTTC	CASSYTGRGYQETQYF
TRBV5-4	-	-	TRBJ2-1	TGTGCCAGCAGCCCCAGTGAGGGCTCCTACAATGAGCAGTTCTTC	CASSPSEGSYNEQFF
TRBV23-1	-	-	TRBJ1-3	TGCGCCAGCAGTCAATCTAATTGCCGTAGGTCTTCCCCGTCTGCGGGAAACACCATATATTTT	CASSQSNCRRSSPSAGNTIYF
TRBV6-1	-	-	TRBJ1-4	TGTGCCAGCAGTGAAGGGGGTGTCGGGTGGGAAAAACTGTTTTTT	CASSEGGVGWEKLFF
TRBV11-2	-	-	TRBJ2-5	TGTGCCAGCAGCTTAGCTCAAGAGACCCAGTACTTC	CASSLAQETQYF